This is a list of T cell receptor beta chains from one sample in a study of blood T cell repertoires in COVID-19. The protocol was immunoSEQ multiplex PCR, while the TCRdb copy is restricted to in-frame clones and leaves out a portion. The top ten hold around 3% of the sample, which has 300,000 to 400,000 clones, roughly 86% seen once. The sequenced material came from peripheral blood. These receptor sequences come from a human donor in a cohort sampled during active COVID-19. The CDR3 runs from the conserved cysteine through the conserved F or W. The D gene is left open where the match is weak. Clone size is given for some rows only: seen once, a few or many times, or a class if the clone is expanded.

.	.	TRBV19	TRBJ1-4	CASSDSSNEKLFF	TGTGCCAGTAGTGACTCGTCTAATGAAAAACTGTTTTTT
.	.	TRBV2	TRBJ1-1	CASSEPLARSEAFF	TGTGCCAGCAGTGAACCCCTGGCCAGGTCTGAAGCTTTCTTT
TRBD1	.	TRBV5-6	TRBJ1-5	CASSYRGGNQPQHF	TGTGCCAGCAGCTACAGGGGAGGCAATCAGCCCCAGCATTTT
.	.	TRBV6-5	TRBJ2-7	CASSTPGFSYEQYF	TGTGCCAGCAGTACGCCAGGGTTCTCCTACGAGCAGTACTTC
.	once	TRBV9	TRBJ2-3	CASSPRTASTDTQYF	TGTGCCAGCAGCCCTCGGACAGCCAGCACAGATACGCAGTATTTT
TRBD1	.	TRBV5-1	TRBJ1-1	CASSWGTVNINTEAFF	TGCGCCAGCAGCTGGGGGACAGTTAACATCAACACTGAAGCTTTCTTT
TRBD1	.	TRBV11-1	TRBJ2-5	CASSSLNDREETQYF	TGTGCCAGCAGCTCCCTAAACGACAGGGAAGAGACCCAGTACTTC
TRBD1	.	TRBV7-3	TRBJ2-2	CASSSKDRGANTGELFF	TGTGCCAGCAGTTCTAAAGACAGGGGGGCGAACACCGGGGAGCTGTTTTTT
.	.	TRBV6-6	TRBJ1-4	CASSYLGGIGEKLFF	TGTGCCAGCAGTTACTTGGGGGGGATCGGAGAAAAACTGTTTTTT
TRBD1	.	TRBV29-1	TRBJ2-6	CSVGDRPYSGANVLTF	TGCAGCGTGGGGGACAGACCTTACTCTGGGGCCAACGTCCTGACTTTC
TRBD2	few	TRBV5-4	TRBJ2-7	CASRFPSGHYYEQYF	TGTGCCAGCAGGTTCCCTAGCGGGCATTACTACGAGCAGTACTTC
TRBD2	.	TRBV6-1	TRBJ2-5	CASSERGGGMLDETQYF	TGTGCCAGCAGTGAACGCGGGGGGGGGATGCTTGACGAGACCCAGTACTTC
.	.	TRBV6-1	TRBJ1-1	CASSAPRQGGEWTEAFF	TGTGCCAGCAGTGCCCCTAGGCAGGGAGGGGAGTGGACTGAAGCTTTCTTT
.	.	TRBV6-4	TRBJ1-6	CASTMESSFVASPLHF	TGTGCCAGCACTATGGAGAGCAGTTTTGTCGCTTCACCCCTCCACTTT
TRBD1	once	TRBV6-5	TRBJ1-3	CASSYPSTGGNTIYF	TGTGCCAGCAGTTACCCTTCGACAGGGGGGAACACCATATATTTT
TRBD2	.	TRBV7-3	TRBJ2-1	CASSRGLAGGNEQFF	TGTGCCAGCAGCCGTGGACTAGCGGGGGGCAATGAGCAGTTCTTC
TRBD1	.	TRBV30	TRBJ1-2	CAGRDRPGYTF	TGTGCCGGAAGGGACAGGCCCGGCTACACCTTC
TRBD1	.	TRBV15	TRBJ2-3	CATSRGTGQGSDTQYF	TGTGCCACCAGCAGAGGGACCGGACAGGGGTCAGATACGCAGTATTTT
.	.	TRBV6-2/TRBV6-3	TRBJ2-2	CASSYRVRQGGTGELFF	TGTGCCAGCAGTTACAGAGTGCGGCAGGGTGGAACCGGGGAGCTGTTTTTT
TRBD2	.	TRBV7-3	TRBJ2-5	CASSRTGGPEETQYF	TGTGCCAGCAGCCGAACGGGGGGGCCCGAAGAGACCCAGTACTTC
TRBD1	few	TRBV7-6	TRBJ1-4	CASSRDSSATNEKLFF	TGTGCCAGCAGCCGGGACAGCTCTGCAACTAATGAAAAACTGTTTTTT
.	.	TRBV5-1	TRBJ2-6	CASSLEAPGANVLTF	TGCGCCAGCAGCTTGGAAGCTCCTGGGGCCAACGTCCTGACTTTC
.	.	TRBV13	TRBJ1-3	CASSLGQISGNTIYF	TGTGCCAGCAGCTTAGGACAGATCTCTGGAAACACCATATATTTT
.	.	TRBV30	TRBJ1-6	CAWGSKGVSNSPLHF	TGTGCCTGGGGTTCGAAAGGGGTCTCTAATTCACCCCTCCACTTT
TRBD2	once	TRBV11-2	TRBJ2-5	CASSRTSGYQETQYF	TGTGCCAGCAGCAGGACTAGCGGGTATCAAGAGACCCAGTACTTC
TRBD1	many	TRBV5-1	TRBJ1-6	CASSSYPQGAQDNSPLHF	TGCGCCAGCAGCTCTTACCCACAGGGGGCGCAGGATAATTCACCCCTCCACTTT
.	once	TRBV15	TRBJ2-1	CATSRITRGEQFF	TGTGCCACCAGCAGAATAACCAGAGGTGAGCAGTTCTTC
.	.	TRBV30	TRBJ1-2	CAWRESHRAEDGYTF	TGTGCCTGGAGGGAATCCCACAGGGCGGAGGATGGCTACACCTTC
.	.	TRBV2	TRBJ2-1	CASSPLSGSLPNEQFF	TGTGCCAGCAGTCCACTTAGCGGAAGCCTGCCCAATGAGCAGTTCTTC
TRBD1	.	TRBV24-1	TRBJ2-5	CATSETGQGDRETQYF	TGTGCCACCAGTGAAACAGGACAGGGGGATCGGGAGACCCAGTACTTC
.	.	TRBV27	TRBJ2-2	CASSPHVGELFF	TGTGCCAGCAGTCCCCATGTCGGGGAGCTGTTTTTT
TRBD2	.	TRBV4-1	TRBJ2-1	CASSLTKLAGVGYNEQFF	TGCGCCAGCAGCCTGACTAAACTAGCGGGAGTAGGATACAATGAGCAGTTCTTC
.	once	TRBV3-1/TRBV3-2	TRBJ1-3	CASSQDPTAGNTIYF	TGTGCCAGCAGCCAAGATCCAACAGCTGGAAACACCATATATTTT
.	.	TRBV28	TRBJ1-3	CASREGSLSGGNTIYF	TGTGCCAGCAGAGAAGGGTCCTTGTCGGGAGGAAACACCATATATTTT
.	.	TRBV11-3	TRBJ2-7	CASSLGGLSYEQYF	TGTGCCAGCAGCTTAGGGGGACTCTCCTACGAGCAGTACTTC
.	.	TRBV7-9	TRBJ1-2	CASSLGPGGYGYTF	TGTGCCAGCAGCTTAGGTCCCGGGGGCTATGGCTACACCTTC
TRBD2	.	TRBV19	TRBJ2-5	CASTQLAGDLETQYF	TGTGCCAGTACCCAACTAGCGGGAGACTTAGAGACCCAGTACTTC
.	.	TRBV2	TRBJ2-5	CASCPVDQETQYF	TGTGCCAGCTGTCCGGTAGACCAAGAGACCCAGTACTTC
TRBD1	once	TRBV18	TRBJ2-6	CASSPTGGISGANVLTF	TGTGCCAGCTCCCCGACAGGGGGCATCTCTGGGGCCAACGTCCTGACTTTC
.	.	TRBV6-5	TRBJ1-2	CASSPPGLLPHGYTF	TGTGCCAGCAGTCCCCCGGGACTCCTACCACATGGCTACACCTTC
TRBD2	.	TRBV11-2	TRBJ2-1	CASSRGLAGGPTNEQFF	TGTGCCAGCAGCAGGGGACTAGCGGGAGGGCCGACCAATGAGCAGTTCTTC
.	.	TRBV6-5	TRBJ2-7	CASTRNSYEQYF	TGTGCCAGCACGAGGAACTCTTACGAGCAGTACTTC
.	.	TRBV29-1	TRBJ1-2	CSVGTVLSNYGYTF	TGCAGCGTTGGGACAGTCCTATCTAACTATGGCTACACCTTC
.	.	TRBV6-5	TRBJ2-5	CASSKQGADIETQYF	TGTGCCAGCAGTAAACAGGGAGCTGATATAGAGACCCAGTACTTC
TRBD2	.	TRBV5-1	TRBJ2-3	CASSQSGGLAEGGTDTQYF	TGCGCCAGCAGCCAATCCGGGGGACTAGCGGAGGGTGGCACAGATACGCAGTATTTT
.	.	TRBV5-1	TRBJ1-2	CASSPMSGYGYTF	TGCGCCAGCAGCCCGATGTCGGGTTATGGCTACACCTTC
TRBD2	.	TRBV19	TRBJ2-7	CASSMGGLSYEQYF	TGTGCCAGTAGTATGGGAGGGCTGTCCTACGAGCAGTACTTC
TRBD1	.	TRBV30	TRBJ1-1	CAWSRWAGGTEAFF	TGTGCCTGGAGCAGGTGGGCAGGGGGCACTGAAGCTTTCTTT
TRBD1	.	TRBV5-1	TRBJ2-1	CASSFDRASTYNEQFF	TGCGCCAGCAGCTTCGACAGGGCAAGTACCTACAATGAGCAGTTCTTC
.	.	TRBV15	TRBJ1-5	CATSNSPDRVYQPQHF	TGTGCCACCAGCAATTCCCCCGACAGAGTTTATCAGCCCCAGCATTTT
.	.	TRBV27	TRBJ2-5	CASAFGVDGSQYF	TGTGCCAGCGCGTTCGGCGTAGACGGGTCCCAGTACTTC
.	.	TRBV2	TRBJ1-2	CASSVGRDNYGYTF	TGTGCCAGCAGTGTGGGCAGGGATAACTATGGCTACACCTTC
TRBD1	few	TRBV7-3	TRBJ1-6	CASSLTGDSPLHF	TGTGCCAGCAGCTTGACAGGGGATTCACCCCTCCACTTT